This entry is about one T cell receptor (beta chain). The entry originates in a study of blood T cell repertoires in COVID-19. Overall study: Specimens from acute and convalescent COVID-19 originated in the United States, Italy and Spain. Sources were T cells, B-cell-depleted T cells, or PBMCs; the material itself was cDNA or gDNA.

Germline lookup yields CDR1 SGHTA and CDR2 FQGTGA. There are 16 residues in the CDR3. V dropped 5 bases and J dropped 2; count of bases not matched to a gene: 6. As originally analysed: Using reference gene primer amplification, nucleated cell counts were estimated. Profiled with immunoSEQ multiplex PCR; TCRdb holds only in-frame clones, not every one. V and J calls and clone size follow that table, whereas D and trimming were derived from the DNA. This table holds more than 65,000 clones, more than 65% found once. This TCR came from an elderly woman with active or convalescent COVID-19. What was sequenced was peripheral blood. The gene calls are TRBV7-3 and TRBJ2-3; the match to TRBD2 covers 11 bases. The CDR3 region is CASSPGTSGVTDTQYF. DNA of the CDR3: TGTGCCAGCAGCCCCGGGACTAGCGGAGTCACAGATACGCAGTATTTT.